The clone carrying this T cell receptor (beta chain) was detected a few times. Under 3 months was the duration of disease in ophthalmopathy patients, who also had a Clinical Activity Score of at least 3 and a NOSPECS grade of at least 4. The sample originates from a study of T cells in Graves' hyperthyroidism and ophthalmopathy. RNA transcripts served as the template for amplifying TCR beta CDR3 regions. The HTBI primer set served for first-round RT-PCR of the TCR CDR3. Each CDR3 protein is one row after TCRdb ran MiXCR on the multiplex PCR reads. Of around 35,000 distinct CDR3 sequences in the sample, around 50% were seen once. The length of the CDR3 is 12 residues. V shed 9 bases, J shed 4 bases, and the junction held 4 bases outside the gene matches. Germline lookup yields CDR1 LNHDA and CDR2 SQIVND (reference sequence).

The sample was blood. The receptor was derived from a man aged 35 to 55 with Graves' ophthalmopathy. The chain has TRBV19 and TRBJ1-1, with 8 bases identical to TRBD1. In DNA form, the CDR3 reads TGTGCCAGCAGGGGGCGGGCCACTGAAGCTTTCTTT. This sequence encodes CASRGRATEAFF.